This paragraph reports one T cell receptor beta chain. What antigen it recognizes has not been identified. It has no much larger one-base neighbor in the sample; base qualities were not kept. Collaborating institutions collected whole blood in K2EDTA tubes following their own protocols. For TCRbeta analysis, collaborator samples were shipped as frozen whole blood, as isolated PBMCs, or as DNA extracted from either sample type. The junction shows trimming of 3 bases on V and 3 bases on J, plus 9 bases between the germline ends. Via the germline V gene (reference sequence), CDR1 is DFQATT and CDR2 SNEGSKA. Including cysteine and phenylalanine, the CDR3 has 13 amino acids. Kept here is only the CDR3 DNA, which spans 39 bases and is read in frame from base 1. The record originates from a study of blood T cell repertoires in COVID-19 (dated by TCRdb to 2018 to 2021). Turning to the overall study: Collaborator samples came from the United States, Italy and Spain and covered acute and convalescent phases of COVID-19. Deeply sampled blood TCRbeta repertoires from subjects exposed to, actively infected with, or recovered from COVID-19 were included in the dataset. The repertoires were made available in a free public database intended to serve as a resource for research on the immune response to SARS-CoV-2. Where HLA class I and class II types were available, the types were taken from metadata supplied by the sample provider, not from assay-based typing. The samples were drawn from the first 160 participants of the ongoing ImmuneRACE study and from 950 to 1,500 subjects provided by 6 global collaborators. The prospective study material was composed of cDNA or gDNA derived from T cells, B-cell-depleted T cells, or PBMCs. Sample metadata almost always included a de-identified subject ID, COVID-19 status, age in years and sex.

TCRbeta CDR3 regions were amplified from genomic DNA using the immunoSEQ Assay, a bias-controlled multiplex PCR. As for the original processing: Nucleated cell counts per sample were estimated from amplification of reference gene primers within the assay. To quantify the absolute abundance of each unique TCRbeta CDR3 rearrangement, sequence reads were collapsed and filtered. For each sample, productive Simpson clonality was calculated by taking the square root of Simpson's diversity index across productive rearrangements. Drawn from immuneACCESS, this table holds only the in-frame rearrangements with V and J called that TCRdb kept. Clones are partly lost; checked studies trace under half to an unresolved V gene and leave the rest unexplained. For V, J and clone size, that table is used; D and trimming come from the DNA. The sample yields around 130,000 clones; approximately 85% were counted once. 4% of the sample comes from the top ten.

Results and caveats for the whole study, not just this receptor: How much clinical and demographic metadata was included differed by source and by participant, and the metadata was provided uncurated.

The receptor was derived from a woman older than 75 with acute or convalescent COVID-19. The sequenced sample was peripheral blood. Rearrangement joined TRBV20-1 to TRBJ2-1; the D gene remains uncertain. The CDR3 loop reads CSASLSFYNEQFF. The DNA sequence follows: TGCAGTGCTAGTCTTAGCTTCTACAATGAGCAGTTCTTC.